The source of this T cell receptor beta chain is a study of shared clonotypes between healthy human individuals. Study-wide points: Even with large depth, rarefaction showed that sorted-subset sequencing was incomplete.

This CDR3 has 17 residues. Unmatched junction bases numbered 5, after V lost 0 bases and J lost 1 base. CDR1 is MNHEY, CDR2 SMNVEV, per germline (reference sequence). Points on this clone: The antigen is not known.

Terminally differentiated effector memory CD45RA+ cells were left out of the naive CD8 fraction, which was CD45RO-negative and positively selected for CCR7. Libraries were prepared by immunoSEQ multiplex PCR; TCRdb keeps only in-frame clonotypes and omits some of them. The table has about 1,900,000 clones, less than 95% seen once. This chain connects TRBV27 to TRBJ2-2; the match to TRBD2 covers 7 bases. The TCR comes from a man aged 18 to 30 in good health. Material for sequencing was naive CD8+ T cells sorted from blood. The CDR3 loop is CASSLSIGGGNTGELFF. Written as DNA, the CDR3 is TGTGCCAGCAGTTTATCGATTGGCGGGGGGAACACCGGGGAGCTGTTTTTT.